This passage covers 2 T cell receptor beta chains from one sample sequenced in a study of shared clonotypes between healthy human individuals. TCRdb's copy holds only in-frame clones and misses some; the assay was immunoSEQ multiplex PCR. The table records more than 1 million clones, around 82% of them present only once. Sequenced: memory CD4+ T cells from PBMCs. Subset here: CD45RA-negative fraction. The source is a young man in good health. Some clones in this sample may be carry-over from other donors' samples.

This chain connects TRBV12-5 to TRBJ1-1; D not certain. This CDR3 is built from 14 residues. V was cut by 2 bases and J by 10 bases, with 17 bases left in between. Germline CDR1 and CDR2: LGHNT and FRNRAP. The CDR3 DNA reads as TGTGCTAGTGGTTTGTACCCAAATGGGAACAGAGCTTTCTTT. Its protein product is CASGLYPNGNRAFF. Based on the CDR3 plus reference TRBV12-5 and TRBJ1-1, the full variable domain is DARVTQTPRHKVTEMGQEVTMRCQPILGHNTVFWYRQTMMQGLELLAYFRNRAPLDDSGMPKDRFSAEMPDATLATLKIQPSEPRDSAVYFCASGLYPNGNRAFFGQGTRLTVV.

V and J are TRBV28 and TRBJ2-2; 8 bases match TRBD1. Losses at the gene ends were 6 bases for V and 5 bases for J; bases not matched to a gene: 5. CDR3 length: 14 amino acids. Germline V lookup: CDR1 MDHEN, CDR2 SYDVKM. The chain's CDR3 is CASRGQGGTGELFF. The CDR3 DNA reads as TGTGCCAGCAGAGGACAGGGTGGAACCGGGGAGCTGTTTTTT.